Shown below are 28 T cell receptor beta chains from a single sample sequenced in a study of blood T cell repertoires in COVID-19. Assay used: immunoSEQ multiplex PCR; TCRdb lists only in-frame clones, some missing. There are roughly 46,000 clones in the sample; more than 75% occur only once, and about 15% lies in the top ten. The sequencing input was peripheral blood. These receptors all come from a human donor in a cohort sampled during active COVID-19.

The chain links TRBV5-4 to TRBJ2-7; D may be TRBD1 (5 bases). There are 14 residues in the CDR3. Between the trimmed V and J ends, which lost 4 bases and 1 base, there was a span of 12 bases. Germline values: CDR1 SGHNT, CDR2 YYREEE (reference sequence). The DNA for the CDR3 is TGTGCCAGCAGCCGAGAGCAGGGTTCCTACGAGCAGTACTTC. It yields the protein CASSREQGSYEQYF.

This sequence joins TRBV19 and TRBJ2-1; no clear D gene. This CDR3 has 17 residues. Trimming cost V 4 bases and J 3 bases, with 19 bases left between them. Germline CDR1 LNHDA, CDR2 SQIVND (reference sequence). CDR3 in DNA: TGTGCCAGTAGTACGCGCTTGGGTGGGCAGTTCTACAATGAGCAGTTCTTC. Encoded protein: CASSTRLGGQFYNEQFF. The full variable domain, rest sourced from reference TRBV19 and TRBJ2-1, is DGGITQSPKYLFRKEGQNVTLSCEQNLNHDAMYWYRQDPGQGLRLIYYSQIVNDFQKGDIAEGYSVSREKKESFPLTVTSAQKNPTAFYLCASSTRLGGQFYNEQFFGPGTRLTVL.

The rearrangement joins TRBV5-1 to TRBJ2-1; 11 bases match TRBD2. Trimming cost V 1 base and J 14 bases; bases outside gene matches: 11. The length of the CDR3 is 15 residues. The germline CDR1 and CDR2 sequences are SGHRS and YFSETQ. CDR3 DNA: TGCGCCAGCAGCTTGATTGGGACTAGCGGTTTTAGGGAGTTCTTC. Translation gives CASSLIGTSGFREFF. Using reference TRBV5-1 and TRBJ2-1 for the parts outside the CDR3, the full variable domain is KAGVTQTPRYLIKTRGQQVTLSCSPISGHRSVSWYQQTPGQGLQFLFEYFSETQRNKGNFPGRFSGRQFSNSRSEMNVSTLELGDSALYLCASSLIGTSGFREFFGPGTRLTVL.

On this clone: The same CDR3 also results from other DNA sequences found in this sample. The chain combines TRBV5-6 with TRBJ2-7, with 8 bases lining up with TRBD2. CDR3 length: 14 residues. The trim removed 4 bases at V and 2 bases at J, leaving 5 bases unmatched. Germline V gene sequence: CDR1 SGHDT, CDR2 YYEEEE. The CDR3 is CASSRGRSTYEQYF. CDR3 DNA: TGTGCCAGCAGCCGCGGGAGGTCGACCTACGAGCAGTACTTC. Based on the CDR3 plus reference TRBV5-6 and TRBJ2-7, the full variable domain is DAGVTQSPTHLIKTRGQQVTLRCSPKSGHDTVSWYQQALGQGPQFIFQYYEEEERQRGNFPDRFSGHQFPNYSSELNVNALLLGDSALYLCASSRGRSTYEQYFGPGTRLTVT.

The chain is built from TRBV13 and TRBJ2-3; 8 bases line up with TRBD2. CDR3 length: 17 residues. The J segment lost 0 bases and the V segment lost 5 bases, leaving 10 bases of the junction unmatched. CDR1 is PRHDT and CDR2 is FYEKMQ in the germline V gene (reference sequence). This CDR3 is CASSPGGVSDSTDTQYF. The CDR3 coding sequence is TGTGCCAGCAGCCCGGGGGGGGTGTCCGACAGCACAGATACGCAGTATTTT.

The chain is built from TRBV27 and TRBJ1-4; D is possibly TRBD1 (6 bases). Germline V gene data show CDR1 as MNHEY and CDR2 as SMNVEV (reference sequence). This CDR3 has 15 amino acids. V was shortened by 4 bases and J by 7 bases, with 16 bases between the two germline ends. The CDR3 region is CASSSSQGLGEKLFF. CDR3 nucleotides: TGTGCCAGCAGTTCTAGCCAGGGGTTAGGTGAAAAACTGTTTTTT.

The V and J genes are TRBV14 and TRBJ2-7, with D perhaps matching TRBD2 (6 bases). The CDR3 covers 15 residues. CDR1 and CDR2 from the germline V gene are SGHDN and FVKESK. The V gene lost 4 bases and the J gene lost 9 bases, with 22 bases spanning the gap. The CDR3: CASSLRLADPEGQYF. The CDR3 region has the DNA TGTGCCAGCAGCCTACGGTTAGCGGACCCTGAGGGGCAGTACTTC.

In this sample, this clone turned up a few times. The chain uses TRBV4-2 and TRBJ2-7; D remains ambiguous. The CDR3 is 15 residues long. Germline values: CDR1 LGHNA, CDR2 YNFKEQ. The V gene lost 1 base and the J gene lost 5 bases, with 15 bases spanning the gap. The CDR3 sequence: CASSQGSGQADEQYF. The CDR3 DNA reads TGTGCCAGCAGCCAAGGGTCCGGCCAGGCTGACGAGCAGTACTTC.

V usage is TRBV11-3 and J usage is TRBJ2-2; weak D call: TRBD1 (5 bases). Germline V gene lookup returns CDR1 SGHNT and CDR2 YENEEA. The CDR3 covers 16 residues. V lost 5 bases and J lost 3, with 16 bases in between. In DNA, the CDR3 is TGTGCCAGCAGCCCAGGGCCAGGGATCGACACCGGGGAGCTGTTTTTT. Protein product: CASSPGPGIDTGELFF.

This chain's CDR3 is CASSSSGGIQYF. Written as DNA, the CDR3 is TGTGCCAGCAGCTCCTCAGGGGGCATTCAGTACTTC. V usage is TRBV11-2 and J usage is TRBJ2-4; 7 positions agree with TRBD1. Germline V gene lookup returns CDR1 SGHAT and CDR2 FQNNGV. V lost 4 bases to trimming and J lost 9 bases; unmatched junction nucleotides: 3. This CDR3 is built from 12 residues. The full variable domain, with the rest looked up from reference TRBV11-2 and TRBJ2-4, is EAGVAQSPRYKIIEKRQSVAFWCNPISGHATLYWYQQILGQGPKLLIQFQNNGVVDDSQLPKDRFSAERLKGVDSTLKIQPAKLEDSAVYLCASSSSGGIQYFGAGTRLSVL.

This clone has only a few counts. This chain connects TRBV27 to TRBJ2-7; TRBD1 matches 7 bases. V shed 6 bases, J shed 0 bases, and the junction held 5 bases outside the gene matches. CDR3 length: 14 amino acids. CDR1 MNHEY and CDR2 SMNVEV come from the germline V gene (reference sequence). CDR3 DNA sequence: TGTGCCAGCAGAGACAGGGCGGACTCCTACGAGCAGTACTTC. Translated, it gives CASRDRADSYEQYF.

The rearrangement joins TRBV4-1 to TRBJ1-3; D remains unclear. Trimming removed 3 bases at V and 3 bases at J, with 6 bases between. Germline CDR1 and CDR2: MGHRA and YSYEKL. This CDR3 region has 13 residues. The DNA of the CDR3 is TGCGCCAGCAGCCACAACAATGGAAACACCATATATTTT. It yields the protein CASSHNNGNTIYF.

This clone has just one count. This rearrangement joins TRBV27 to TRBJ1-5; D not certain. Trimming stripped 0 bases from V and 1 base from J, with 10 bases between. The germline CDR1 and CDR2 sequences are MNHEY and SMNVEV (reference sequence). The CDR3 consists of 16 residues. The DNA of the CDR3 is TGTGCCAGCAGTTTATCGTCAGGTCAGAGCAATCAGCCCCAGCATTTT. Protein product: CASSLSSGQSNQPQHF.

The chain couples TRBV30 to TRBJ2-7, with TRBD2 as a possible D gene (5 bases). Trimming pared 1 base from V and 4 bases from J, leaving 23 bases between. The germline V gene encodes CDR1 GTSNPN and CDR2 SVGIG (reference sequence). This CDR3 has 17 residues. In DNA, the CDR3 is TGTGCCTGGAGTGCCGACCACCTAGCTACTACGAGGTACGAGCAGTACTTC. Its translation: CAWSADHLATTRYEQYF. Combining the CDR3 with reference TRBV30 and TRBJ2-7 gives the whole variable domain SQTIHQWPATLVQPVGSPLSLECTVEGTSNPNLYWYRQAAGRGLQLLFYSVGIGQISSEVPQNLSASRPQDRQFILSSKKLLLSDSGFYLCAWSADHLATTRYEQYFGPGTRLTVT.

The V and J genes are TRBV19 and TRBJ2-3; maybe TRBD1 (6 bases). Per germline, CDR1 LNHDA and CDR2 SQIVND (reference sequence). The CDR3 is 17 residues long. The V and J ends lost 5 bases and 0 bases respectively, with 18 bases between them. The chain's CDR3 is CASSPPWGTPSTDTQYF. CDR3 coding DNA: TGTGCCAGTAGTCCCCCTTGGGGGACACCCAGCACAGATACGCAGTATTTT. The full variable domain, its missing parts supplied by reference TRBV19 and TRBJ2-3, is DGGITQSPKYLFRKEGQNVTLSCEQNLNHDAMYWYRQDPGQGLRLIYYSQIVNDFQKGDIAEGYSVSREKKESFPLTVTSAQKNPTAFYLCASSPPWGTPSTDTQYFGPGTRLTVL.

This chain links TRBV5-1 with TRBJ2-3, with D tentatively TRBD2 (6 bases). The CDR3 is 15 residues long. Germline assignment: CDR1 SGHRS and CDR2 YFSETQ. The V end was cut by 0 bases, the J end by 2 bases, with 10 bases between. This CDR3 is CASSLVGGFTDTQYF. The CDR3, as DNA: TGCGCCAGCAGCTTGGTGGGGGGATTCACAGATACGCAGTATTTT.

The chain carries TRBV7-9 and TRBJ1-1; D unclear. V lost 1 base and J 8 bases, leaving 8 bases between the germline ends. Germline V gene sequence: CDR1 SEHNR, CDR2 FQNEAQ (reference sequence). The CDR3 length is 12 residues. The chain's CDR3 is CASSLGHREAFF. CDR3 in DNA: TGTGCCAGCAGCTTAGGGCACAGAGAAGCTTTCTTT.

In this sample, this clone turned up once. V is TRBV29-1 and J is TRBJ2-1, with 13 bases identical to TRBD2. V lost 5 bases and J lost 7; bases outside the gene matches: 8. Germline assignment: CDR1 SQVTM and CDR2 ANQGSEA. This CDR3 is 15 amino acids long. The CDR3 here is CSVQGLAGVYNEQFF. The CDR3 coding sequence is TGCAGCGTTCAAGGACTAGCGGGAGTCTATAATGAGCAGTTCTTC.

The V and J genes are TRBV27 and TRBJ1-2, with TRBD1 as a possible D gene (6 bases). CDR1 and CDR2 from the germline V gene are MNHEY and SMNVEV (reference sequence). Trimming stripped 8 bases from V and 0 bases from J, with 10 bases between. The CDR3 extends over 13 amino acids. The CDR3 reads CASRGAANYGYTF. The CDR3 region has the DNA TGTGCCAGCCGGGGGGCTGCTAACTATGGCTACACCTTC.

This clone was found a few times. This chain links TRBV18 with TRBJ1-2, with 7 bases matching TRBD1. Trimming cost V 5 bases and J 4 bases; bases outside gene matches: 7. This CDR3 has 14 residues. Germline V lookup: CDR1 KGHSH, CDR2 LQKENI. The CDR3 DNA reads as TGTGCCAGCTCATCACAGGGGTCTGCCTATGGCTACACCTTC. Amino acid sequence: CASSSQGSAYGYTF.

For the CDR3, the DNA is TGCGCCAGCAGCCATCCCCAAGGCGGGGGCTCTGAGCAGTTCTTC. It yields the protein CASSHPQGGGSEQFF. The chain uses TRBV4-1 and TRBJ2-1; D possibly corresponds to TRBD2 (7 bases). Looked up from germline, CDR1 is MGHRA and CDR2 is YSYEKL. This CDR3 has 15 amino acids. The V gene lost 3 bases and the J gene lost 9 bases, with 18 bases spanning the gap.

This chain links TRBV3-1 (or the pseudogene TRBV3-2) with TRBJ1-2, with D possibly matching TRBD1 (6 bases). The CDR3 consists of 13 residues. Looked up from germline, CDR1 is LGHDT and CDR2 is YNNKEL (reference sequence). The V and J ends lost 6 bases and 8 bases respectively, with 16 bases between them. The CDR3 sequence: CASRLRGSEGYTF. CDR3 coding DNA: TGTGCCAGCAGACTCAGGGGATCGGAGGGCTACACCTTC.

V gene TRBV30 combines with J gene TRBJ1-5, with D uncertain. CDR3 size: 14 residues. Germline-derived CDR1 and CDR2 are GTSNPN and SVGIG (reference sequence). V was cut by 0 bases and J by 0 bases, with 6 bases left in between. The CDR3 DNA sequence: TGTGCCTGGAGTGTATCGAGTAGCAATCAGCCCCAGCATTTT. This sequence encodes CAWSVSSSNQPQHF.

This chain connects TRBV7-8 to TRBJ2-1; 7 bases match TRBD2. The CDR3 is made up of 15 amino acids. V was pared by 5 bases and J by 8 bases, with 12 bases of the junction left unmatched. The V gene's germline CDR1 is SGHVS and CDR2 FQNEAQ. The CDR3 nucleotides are TGTGCCAGCAGCCAACAAGAGACTAGCATGTATGAGCAGTTCTTC. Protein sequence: CASSQQETSMYEQFF.

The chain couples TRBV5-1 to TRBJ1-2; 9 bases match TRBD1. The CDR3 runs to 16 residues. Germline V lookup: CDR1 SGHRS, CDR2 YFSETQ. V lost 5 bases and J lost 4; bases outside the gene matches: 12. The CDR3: CASSYYTGGGGYGYTF. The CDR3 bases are TGCGCCAGCAGTTACTATACAGGGGGCGGTGGCTATGGCTACACCTTC.

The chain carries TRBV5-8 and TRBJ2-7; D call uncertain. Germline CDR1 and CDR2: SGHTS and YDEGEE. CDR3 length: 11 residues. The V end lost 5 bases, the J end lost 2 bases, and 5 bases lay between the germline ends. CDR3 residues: CASSRAYEQYF. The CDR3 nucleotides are TGTGCCAGCAGTCGCGCCTACGAGCAGTACTTC.

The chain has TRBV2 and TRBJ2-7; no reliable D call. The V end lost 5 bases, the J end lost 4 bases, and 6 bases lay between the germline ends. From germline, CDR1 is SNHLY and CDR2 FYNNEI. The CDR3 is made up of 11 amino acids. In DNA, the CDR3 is TGTGCCAGCAGTCCCAAATACGAGCAGTACTTC. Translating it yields CASSPKYEQYF.

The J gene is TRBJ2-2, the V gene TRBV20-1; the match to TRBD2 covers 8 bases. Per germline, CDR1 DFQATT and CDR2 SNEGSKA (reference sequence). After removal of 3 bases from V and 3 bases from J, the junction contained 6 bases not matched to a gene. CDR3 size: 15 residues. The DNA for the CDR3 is TGCAGTGCTAGTGTCTCTAGCGGGTACACCGGGGAGCTGTTTTTT. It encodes CSASVSSGYTGELFF.